These T cell receptor beta chains were read from a single sample in a study of T-cell reconstitution after alpha-beta-depleted transplantation in children. TCRdb recomputed calls from the PCR reads with MiXCR, one row per CDR3 protein. The table shows 450,000 to 550,000 distinct CDR3 sequences, with over 9.5% occurring only once. Material: PBMCs, mostly from graft donor cells, obtained 180 days after TCRalphabeta/CD19-depleted stem cell transplant. The receptors here all came from a female patient aged 2-15 years who had a stem cell transplant for aplastic anemia, so the T cells may come from the graft donor. The CDR3 runs from the conserved cysteine through the conserved F or W. The order of the fields is CDR3 DNA, CDR3 protein, V gene, clone size, J gene, D gene. D genes are given only for firm matches. Size tells how often a clone was seen (once, few, many) or the class of an expanded clone, and some rows leave it out.

CDR3nt: TGCAGTGCTAGAACGAATTACAATGAGCAGTTCTTC
CDR3aa: CSARTNYNEQFF
v_gene: TRBV20-1
abundance: -
j_gene: TRBJ2-1
d_gene: -

CDR3nt: TGTGCCAGCAGCTTAGCGGGGGTCCCTGGGGCCAACGTCCTGACTTTC
CDR3aa: CASSLAGVPGANVLTF
v_gene: TRBV11-3
abundance: -
j_gene: TRBJ2-6
d_gene: -

CDR3nt: TGCGCCAGCAGCCCGAGAACCGGGGAGCTGTTTTTT
CDR3aa: CASSPRTGELFF
v_gene: TRBV6-5
abundance: many
j_gene: TRBJ2-2
d_gene: -

CDR3nt: TGTGCCAGCAGCCAAGCAATAGGGACAGGGAACAAAAACATTCAGTACTTC
CDR3aa: CASSQAIGTGNKNIQYF
v_gene: TRBV7-2
abundance: many
j_gene: TRBJ2-4
d_gene: TRBD1

CDR3nt: TGTGCCAGCAGCTTTGCCAACACAGATACGCAGTATTTT
CDR3aa: CASSFANTDTQYF
v_gene: TRBV7-9
abundance: -
j_gene: TRBJ2-3
d_gene: -

CDR3nt: TGTGCCAGCAGTTACAGGTTACCGGGACAGAGCAATCAGCCCCAGCATTTT
CDR3aa: CASSYRLPGQSNQPQHF
v_gene: TRBV6-5
abundance: many
j_gene: TRBJ1-5
d_gene: TRBD1

CDR3nt: TGTGCCAGCAGCTCCGGGACAGTCTACGAGCAGTACTTC
CDR3aa: CASSSGTVYEQYF
v_gene: TRBV28
abundance: few
j_gene: TRBJ2-7
d_gene: TRBD1

CDR3nt: TGTGCCAGCAGCTCCCCATGGACCACCTCCTACGAGCAGTACTTC
CDR3aa: CASSSPWTTSYEQYF
v_gene: TRBV11-2
abundance: -
j_gene: TRBJ2-7
d_gene: -

CDR3nt: TGTGCCACCAGCAGAGATAGACAGGTAACCTACGAGCAGTACTTC
CDR3aa: CATSRDRQVTYEQYF
v_gene: TRBV15
abundance: few
j_gene: TRBJ2-7
d_gene: -

CDR3nt: TGTGCCAGCAGTTACCCTTCCGGGACAGGGACGTACGAGCAGTACTTC
CDR3aa: CASSYPSGTGTYEQYF
v_gene: TRBV6-5
abundance: few
j_gene: TRBJ2-7
d_gene: TRBD1

CDR3nt: TGTGCCAGTAGTTTGACAGGGGTTGGGTCCTACAATGAGCAGTTCTTC
CDR3aa: CASSLTGVGSYNEQFF
v_gene: TRBV19
abundance: -
j_gene: TRBJ2-1
d_gene: TRBD1

CDR3nt: TGTGCCAGCAGTGATAGTATCACAGGGGAAGCTTTCTTT
CDR3aa: CASSDSITGEAFF
v_gene: TRBV25-1
abundance: many
j_gene: TRBJ1-1
d_gene: -

CDR3nt: TGTGCCAGCTCACCGAGTGCCTACTCTTCTGGGGCCAACGTCCTGACTTTC
CDR3aa: CASSPSAYSSGANVLTF
v_gene: TRBV18
abundance: few
j_gene: TRBJ2-6
d_gene: -

CDR3nt: TGTGCCAGCAGCGGCGGACAGGGGCTCTCCTACGAGCAGTACTTC
CDR3aa: CASSGGQGLSYEQYF
v_gene: TRBV9
abundance: few
j_gene: TRBJ2-7
d_gene: TRBD1

CDR3nt: TGCGCCAGCAGCTTGGGCGTCCAAGCTAGCACAGATACGCAGTATTTT
CDR3aa: CASSLGVQASTDTQYF
v_gene: TRBV5-1
abundance: many
j_gene: TRBJ2-3
d_gene: -

CDR3nt: TGTGCCAGCAGTAGTAGACCGACAGGGAAGAGCTCCTACAATGAGCAGTTCTTC
CDR3aa: CASSSRPTGKSSYNEQFF
v_gene: TRBV27
abundance: -
j_gene: TRBJ2-1
d_gene: TRBD1

CDR3nt: TGTGCCAGTAGTATCGGACAAGTGAGGACAGATACGCAGTATTTT
CDR3aa: CASSIGQVRTDTQYF
v_gene: TRBV19
abundance: -
j_gene: TRBJ2-3
d_gene: -

CDR3nt: TGTGCCAGCAGGGAAAGCGGGAGGGAAGCCGGGGAGCTGTTTTTT
CDR3aa: CASRESGREAGELFF
v_gene: TRBV7-2
abundance: -
j_gene: TRBJ2-2
d_gene: TRBD2

CDR3nt: TGTGCCAGCAGACGTCGGGACAGGGTTTATGAAAAACTGTTTTTT
CDR3aa: CASRRRDRVYEKLFF
v_gene: TRBV6-1
abundance: few
j_gene: TRBJ1-4
d_gene: TRBD1

CDR3nt: TGCAGTGCTAGCCCGGACACGACCCTTGGAAACACCATATATTTT
CDR3aa: CSASPDTTLGNTIYF
v_gene: TRBV20-1
abundance: -
j_gene: TRBJ1-3
d_gene: -

CDR3nt: TGCAGCGTTGATGTCAGGGCTTCAGGCTACACCTTC
CDR3aa: CSVDVRASGYTF
v_gene: TRBV29-1
abundance: few
j_gene: TRBJ1-2
d_gene: -

CDR3nt: TGCGCCAGCAGGTCTCTTGTGACTGGCCAAGAGACCCAGTACTTC
CDR3aa: CASRSLVTGQETQYF
v_gene: TRBV5-1
abundance: few
j_gene: TRBJ2-5
d_gene: -

CDR3nt: TGTGCCAGTTGGGACGTCGAAAACATTCAGTACTTC
CDR3aa: CASWDVENIQYF
v_gene: TRBV7-2
abundance: -
j_gene: TRBJ2-4
d_gene: -

CDR3nt: TGCGCCAGCAGCCTTCAACTAGGGACAGATACGCAGTATTTT
CDR3aa: CASSLQLGTDTQYF
v_gene: TRBV5-1
abundance: many
j_gene: TRBJ2-3
d_gene: -

CDR3nt: TGTGCCACCAGTGACTTCGGGACTAGCGGGAGTGTTGATACGCAGTATTTT
CDR3aa: CATSDFGTSGSVDTQYF
v_gene: TRBV24-1
abundance: -
j_gene: TRBJ2-3
d_gene: TRBD2